Sequencing of this T cell receptor (beta chain) was carried out in a study of CD8 T cells in ankylosing spondylitis. The V end was cut by 0 bases, the J end by 11 bases, with 13 bases between. Per the germline V gene, CDR1 is MNHEY and CDR2 is SMNVEV (reference sequence). CDR3 length: 13 residues. For this clonotype: Its target is not known.

Study-wide results and limits: Reported data indicate significant enrichment of disease-linked clones within matched ankylosing spondylitis synovial fluid.

TCRdb called the 5' RACE reads again in MiXCR, with one record for every CDR3 protein. The sample lists hundreds of thousands of distinct CDR3 sequences; around 20% were seen once. Sequencing was carried out using blood, either unsorted or a sorted T cell fraction (not recorded which). J is TRBJ1-1 and V is TRBV27, with D perhaps matching TRBD1 (6 bases). This TCR came from a female donor with ankylosing spondylitis or in good health (not recorded which). The CDR3 spells CASSLSGGGAAFF. CDR3 DNA sequence: TGTGCCAGCAGTTTATCAGGGGGGGGCGCGGCTTTCTTT.